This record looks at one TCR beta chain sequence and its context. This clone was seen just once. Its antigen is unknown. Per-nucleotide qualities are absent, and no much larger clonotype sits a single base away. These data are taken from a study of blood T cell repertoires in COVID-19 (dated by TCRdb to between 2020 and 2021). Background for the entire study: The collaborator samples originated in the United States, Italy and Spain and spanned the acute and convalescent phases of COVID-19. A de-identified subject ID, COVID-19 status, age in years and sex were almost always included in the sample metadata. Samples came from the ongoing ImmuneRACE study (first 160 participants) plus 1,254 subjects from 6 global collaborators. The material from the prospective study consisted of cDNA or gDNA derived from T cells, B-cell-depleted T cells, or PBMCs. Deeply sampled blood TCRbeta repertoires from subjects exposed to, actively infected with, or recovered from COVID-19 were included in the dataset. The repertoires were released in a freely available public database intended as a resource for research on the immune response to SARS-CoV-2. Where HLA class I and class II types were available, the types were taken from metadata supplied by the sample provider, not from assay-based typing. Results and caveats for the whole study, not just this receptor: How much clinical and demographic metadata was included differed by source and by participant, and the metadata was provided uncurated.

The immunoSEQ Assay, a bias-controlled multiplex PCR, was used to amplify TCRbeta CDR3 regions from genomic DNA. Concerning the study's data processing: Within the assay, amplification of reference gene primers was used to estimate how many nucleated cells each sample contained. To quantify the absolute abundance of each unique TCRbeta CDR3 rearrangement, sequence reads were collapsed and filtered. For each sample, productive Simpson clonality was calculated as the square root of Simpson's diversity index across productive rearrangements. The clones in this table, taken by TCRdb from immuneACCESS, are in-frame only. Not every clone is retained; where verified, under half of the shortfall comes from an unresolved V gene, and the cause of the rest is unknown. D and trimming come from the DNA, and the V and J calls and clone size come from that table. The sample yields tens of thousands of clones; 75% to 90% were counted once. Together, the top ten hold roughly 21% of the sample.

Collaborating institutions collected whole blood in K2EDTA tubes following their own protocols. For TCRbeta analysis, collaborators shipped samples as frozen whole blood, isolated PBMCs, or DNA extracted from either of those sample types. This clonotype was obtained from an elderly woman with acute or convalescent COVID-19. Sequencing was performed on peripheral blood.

The sequence in DNA is TGCAGTGCTGGACCAGGGGACGAGCAGTACTTC. It is translated as CSAGPGDEQYF. The chain is assembled from TRBV20-1 and TRBJ2-7; possibly the D gene is TRBD1, per 6 matching bases. As encoded in the germline V gene (reference sequence), CDR1 is DFQATT while CDR2 is SNEGSKA. V lost 5 bases and J lost 5 bases; the stretch between them is 10 bases long. Counted from cysteine to phenylalanine, this CDR3 has 11 amino acids. Only the CDR3 DNA stays, 33 bases, in frame from base 1.